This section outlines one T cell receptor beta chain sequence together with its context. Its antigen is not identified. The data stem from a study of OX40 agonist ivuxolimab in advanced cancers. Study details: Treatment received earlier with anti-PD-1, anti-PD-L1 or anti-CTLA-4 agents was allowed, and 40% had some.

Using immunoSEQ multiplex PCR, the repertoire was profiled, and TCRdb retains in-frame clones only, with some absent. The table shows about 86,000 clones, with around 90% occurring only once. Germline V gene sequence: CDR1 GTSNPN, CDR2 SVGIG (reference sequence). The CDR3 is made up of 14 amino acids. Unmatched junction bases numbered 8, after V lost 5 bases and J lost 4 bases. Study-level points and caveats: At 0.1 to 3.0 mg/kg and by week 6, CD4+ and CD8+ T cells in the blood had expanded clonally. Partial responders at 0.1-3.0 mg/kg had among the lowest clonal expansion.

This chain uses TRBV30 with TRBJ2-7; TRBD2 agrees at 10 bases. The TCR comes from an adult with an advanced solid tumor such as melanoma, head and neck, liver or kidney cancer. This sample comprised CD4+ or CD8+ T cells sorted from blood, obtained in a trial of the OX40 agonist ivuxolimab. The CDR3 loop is CAWASGSMVYEQYF. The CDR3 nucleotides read TGTGCCTGGGCTAGCGGGAGTATGGTTTACGAGCAGTACTTC.